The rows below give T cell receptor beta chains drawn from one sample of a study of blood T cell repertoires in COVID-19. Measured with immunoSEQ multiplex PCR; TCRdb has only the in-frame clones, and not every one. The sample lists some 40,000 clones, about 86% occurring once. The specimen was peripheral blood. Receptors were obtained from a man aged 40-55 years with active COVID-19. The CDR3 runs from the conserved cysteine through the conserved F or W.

cdr3_aa: CASSQDWRRPQETQYF
v_call: TRBV14
j_call: TRBJ2-5

cdr3_aa: CASSLMGRQGTQYF
v_call: TRBV27
j_call: TRBJ2-5

cdr3_aa: CASSLTGNSYEQYF
v_call: TRBV3-1/TRBV3-2
j_call: TRBJ2-7

cdr3_aa: CASSLGTRDEQFF
v_call: TRBV28
j_call: TRBJ2-1

cdr3_aa: CASSERSQYYEQYF
v_call: TRBV10-2
j_call: TRBJ2-7

cdr3_aa: CASGTGWADTQYF
v_call: TRBV2
j_call: TRBJ2-3

cdr3_aa: CATLKGGGDEQYF
v_call: TRBV10-3
j_call: TRBJ2-7

cdr3_aa: CASSPGQGNYGYTF
v_call: TRBV18
j_call: TRBJ1-2

cdr3_aa: CASSPGDRKNEKLFF
v_call: TRBV4-1
j_call: TRBJ1-4

cdr3_aa: CASRDNYEQYF
v_call: TRBV3-1/TRBV3-2
j_call: TRBJ2-7

cdr3_aa: CASSQGDRAYGYTF
v_call: TRBV3-1/TRBV3-2
j_call: TRBJ1-2

cdr3_aa: CASSPSVLTYEQYF
v_call: TRBV5-1
j_call: TRBJ2-7

cdr3_aa: CASSVGAGASYNEQFF
v_call: TRBV9
j_call: TRBJ2-1

cdr3_aa: CASRGAVTGPQHF
v_call: TRBV6-6
j_call: TRBJ1-5

cdr3_aa: CASSLLTGTNTEAFF
v_call: TRBV28
j_call: TRBJ1-1

cdr3_aa: CASYAADETYYGYTF
v_call: TRBV19
j_call: TRBJ1-2

cdr3_aa: CASSYEGQGDANTEAFF
v_call: TRBV5-5
j_call: TRBJ1-1

cdr3_aa: CASSDSGFGDYEQYF
v_call: TRBV25-1
j_call: TRBJ2-7

cdr3_aa: CASSGLAGRTYNEQFF
v_call: TRBV6-2/TRBV6-3
j_call: TRBJ2-1

cdr3_aa: CASSRPPGGYSNQPQHF
v_call: TRBV19
j_call: TRBJ1-5

cdr3_aa: CATSRVTLGVSQPQHF
v_call: TRBV15
j_call: TRBJ1-5

cdr3_aa: CASSSPSGSSYNEQFF
v_call: TRBV28
j_call: TRBJ2-1

cdr3_aa: CATTRWREGRYEQYF
v_call: TRBV28
j_call: TRBJ2-7

cdr3_aa: CASRFPGQGETQYF
v_call: TRBV5-1
j_call: TRBJ2-5

cdr3_aa: CASSLGLAGSNEQFF
v_call: TRBV11-2
j_call: TRBJ2-1

cdr3_aa: CSVRNQGNTEAFF
v_call: TRBV29-1
j_call: TRBJ1-1